This T cell receptor beta chain originates from a study of post-analysis software for immune sequencing data. V dropped 3 bases and J dropped 3; count of bases not matched to a gene: 8. The CDR3 totals 16 residues. Germline lookup yields CDR1 SGHTA and CDR2 FQGTGA. Unique molecular identifiers featured in each of the TCR beta cDNA libraries. TCRdb re-analysed the PCR reads in MiXCR, keeping a single row per CDR3 protein. The sample holds about 680,000 distinct CDR3 sequences, approximately 60% seen once. Overall study findings and caveats: In patients, five or six TRBV segments were more frequent than in controls, with TRBV5-6, TRBV5-1 and TRBV20-1 among them.

As regards this clonotype: Its antigen is undetermined.

The TCR was taken from a girl aged 2 to 9 with multiple sclerosis. Sequenced: blood. The chain couples TRBV7-3 to TRBJ2-3, with TRBD2 identical over 8 bases. The CDR3 DNA sequence: TGTGCCAGCAGCTTCGGAGCGGGAGCGTTGACAGATACGCAGTATTTT. The encoded protein is CASSFGAGALTDTQYF.